The 19 T cell receptor beta chains reported below all come from one sample, sequenced in a study of PD-1 blockade in classical Hodgkin lymphoma. Specified time point: cycle 4 day 1 (C4D1), after more than 5 weeks of nivolumab. All patients experienced relapse after autologous stem cell transplantation, and brentuximab vedotin exposure was variable. Using magnetic negative selection, the CD4+ T cells were separated out of thawed PBMCs. TCRdb keeps only in-frame clones here, not all; method: immunoSEQ multiplex PCR. The sample lists roughly 35,000 clones, about 94% occurring once. The source material was CD4+ T cells from blood, sampled before the fourth cycle of nivolumab. All receptors come from a human donor with classical Hodgkin lymphoma.

V gene TRBV9 combines with J gene TRBJ2-7, with unresolved D. Germline V CDR1 and CDR2: SGDLS, YYNGEE. V gave up 0 bases and J gave up 3 bases, with 13 bases separating them. The CDR3 length is 15 residues. The CDR3 DNA sequence: TGTGCCAGCAGCGTAGGGGCTACCCCGGACTACGAGCAGTACTTC. This encodes CASSVGATPDYEQYF.

V and J are TRBV5-6 and TRBJ2-3; D is perhaps TRBD1 (6 bases). Trimming pared 4 bases from V and 0 bases from J, leaving 9 bases between. The length of the CDR3 is 14 residues. Looked up from germline, CDR1 is SGHDT and CDR2 is YYEEEE. This CDR3 is CASSLGASTDTQYF. The CDR3 nucleotides read TGTGCCAGCAGCCTGGGGGCCAGCACAGATACGCAGTATTTT.

In DNA form, the CDR3 reads TGTGCCTGGACACCCTCAGGCCCCTACGAGCAGTACTTC. Protein: CAWTPSGPYEQYF. The genes are TRBV30 and TRBJ2-7; D uncertain. The CDR3 consists of 13 residues. Germline V gene sequence: CDR1 GTSNPN, CDR2 SVGIG (reference sequence). With 4 bases removed from V and 2 bases from J, the gap between germline ends came to 12 bases.

The chain links TRBV11-3 to TRBJ2-1; D unresolved. There are 13 residues in the CDR3. The germline V and J ends were trimmed by 1 base and 9 bases, with 10 bases remaining between them. Germline-derived CDR1 and CDR2 are SGHNT and YENEEA. The CDR3 bases are TGTGCCAGCAGCTTAGGGTCGAGGAGTGAGCAGTTCTTC. Its translation: CASSLGSRSEQFF.

The gene calls are TRBV11-3 and TRBJ2-1, with 7 bases aligning to TRBD1. The CDR3 totals 17 residues. Per germline, CDR1 SGHNT and CDR2 YENEEA. The V gene end was trimmed by 0 bases and the J gene end by 3 bases; junction bases not matched to a gene: 8. The CDR3 loop reads CASSLETGVGYYNEQFF. CDR3 sequence (DNA): TGTGCCAGCAGCTTAGAAACAGGGGTCGGGTACTACAATGAGCAGTTCTTC. The full variable domain, in which reference TRBV11-3 and TRBJ2-1 provide the parts outside the CDR3, is EAGVVQSPRYKIIEKKQPVAFWCNPISGHNTLYWYLQNLGQGPELLIRYENEEAVDDSQLPKDRFSAERLKGVDSTLKIQPAELGDSAVYLCASSLETGVGYYNEQFFGPGTRLTVL.

This rearrangement joins TRBV7-9 to TRBJ2-7, with D perhaps matching TRBD2 (5 bases). V was cut by 8 bases and J by 3 bases, with 11 bases left in between. The CDR3 runs 12 residues. CDR1 is SEHNR, CDR2 FQNEAQ, per germline (reference sequence). DNA of the CDR3: TGTGCCAGCGGTGGGAGAAGCTACGAGCAGTACTTC. It translates to CASGGRSYEQYF.

A single count supports this clone. The chain recombines TRBV29-1 with TRBJ2-2; D is unclear. The germline gives CDR1 SQVTM, CDR2 ANQGSEA. V lost 5 bases, J lost 0 bases, and 22 bases lay in between. This CDR3 is built from 18 residues. CDR3 in DNA: TGCAGCGTTATTAAGTTCGGGCACGAAGCGACGAACACCGGGGAGCTGTTTTTT. Translated, it gives CSVIKFGHEATNTGELFF.

The DNA of the CDR3 is TGCGCCAGCAGCCCTACAGGGGTAGATGGCTACACCTTC. This codes for CASSPTGVDGYTF. The chain couples TRBV5-1 to TRBJ1-2, with 7 bases matching TRBD1. The germline CDR1 and CDR2 sequences are SGHRS and YFSETQ. Trimming removed 4 bases from V and 6 bases from J; junction bases left unmatched: 6. The CDR3 contains 13 residues. The entire variable domain, with the rest obtained from reference TRBV5-1 and TRBJ1-2, is as follows: KAGVTQTPRYLIKTRGQQVTLSCSPISGHRSVSWYQQTPGQGLQFLFEYFSETQRNKGNFPGRFSGRQFSNSRSEMNVSTLELGDSALYLCASSPTGVDGYTFGSGTRLTVV.

The chain recombines TRBV6-5 with TRBJ1-1, with 7 bases aligning to TRBD1. With 8 bases clipped from V and 1 base from J, the junction kept 4 bases outside the gene matches. The CDR3 is 13 residues long. Germline V CDR1 and CDR2: MNHEY, SVGAGI. Here the CDR3 DNA reads TGTGCCAGCGAAAGGGGGCGGAACACTGAAGCTTTCTTT. It translates to CASERGRNTEAFF.

This clone was counted a single time. This chain links TRBV28 with TRBJ2-7; 7 positions match TRBD1. J was trimmed by 3 bases and V by 6 bases; bases with no gene match: 8. Germline V gives CDR1 MDHEN, CDR2 SYDVKM. The CDR3 contains 14 residues. The CDR3 spells CASSVPGTDYEQYF. CDR3 in DNA: TGTGCCAGCAGCGTGCCAGGGACAGACTACGAGCAGTACTTC.

The V call is TRBV6-1, the J call TRBJ1-2; TRBD1 might be the D (5 bases). The CDR3 extends over 14 amino acids. Germline V gene sequence: CDR1 MNHNS, CDR2 SASEGT. V was clipped by 2 bases and J by 4 bases, with 11 bases between them. CDR3 nucleotides: TGTGCCAGCAGTGAAAGAAGGGGTGGCTATGGCTACACCTTC. Translation: CASSERRGGYGYTF.

This chain links TRBV29-1 with TRBJ2-3, with TRBD2 matching 7 bases. Germline V lookup: CDR1 SQVTM, CDR2 ANQGSEA. The CDR3 covers 16 residues. With 5 bases clipped from V and 3 bases from J, the junction kept 14 bases outside the gene matches. CDR3 residues: CSVHGRELFGTDTQYF. The CDR3 DNA follows: TGCAGCGTTCATGGGCGGGAGTTATTCGGGACAGATACGCAGTATTTT.

Here the CDR3 DNA reads TGTGCCAGCAGTTACTCCGGAGGGGGGGGCCAGCCCCAGCATTTT. Protein: CASSYSGGGGQPQHF. The rearrangement joins TRBV6-5 to TRBJ1-5; tentatively, D is TRBD1 (6 bases). The CDR3 extends over 15 amino acids. V lost 0 bases to trimming and J lost 7 bases, with 13 bases between them. The germline V gene encodes CDR1 MNHEY and CDR2 SVGAGI.

This clone came up once. The DNA for the CDR3 is TGTGCCAGCAGTTCTACTGGACAGGGGCCCGGGGAGCTGTTTTTT. Its translation: CASSSTGQGPGELFF. This sequence joins TRBV6-6 and TRBJ2-2; 9 nucleotides line up with TRBD1. V shed 4 bases and J 6 bases; nucleotides not matched to a gene: 6. CDR1 MNHNY and CDR2 SVGAGI come from the germline V gene (reference sequence). The CDR3 is 15 amino acids.

This chain joins TRBV10-3 and TRBJ2-1; the D gene is possibly TRBD2 (6 bases). V was shortened by 7 bases and J by 5 bases, with 18 bases between the two germline ends. The CDR3 has 15 residues. CDR1 and CDR2 from the germline V gene are ENHRY and SYGVKD. CDR3 loop: CAINSRSGSNNEQFF. The CDR3 nucleotides read TGTGCCATCAATTCTAGGAGCGGGTCTAACAATGAGCAGTTCTTC.

CDR3 residues: CASRSGAAGELFF. The CDR3, as DNA: TGCGCCAGCAGGAGTGGGGCCGCCGGGGAGCTGTTTTTT. V and J are TRBV5-1 and TRBJ2-2; tentatively, D is TRBD1 (5 bases). The V end lost 5 bases, the J end lost 6 bases, and 11 bases lay between the germline ends. Germline V lookup: CDR1 SGHRS, CDR2 YFSETQ. The CDR3 is 13 amino acids.

CDR3 nucleotides: TGTGCCAGCAGCACCGCAGTCTTGGGGGCACGAGGGGAGCTGTTTTTT. Amino acid sequence: CASSTAVLGARGELFF. The genes are TRBV28 and TRBJ2-2; D possibly corresponds to TRBD1 (6 bases). V was pared by 6 bases and J by 8 bases, with 22 bases between. In germline, CDR1 is MDHEN, CDR2 SYDVKM. This CDR3 is 16 amino acids long.

This clone was counted between two and nine times. The gene calls are TRBV25-1 and TRBJ1-1; possible D gene TRBD1, 5 bases. The V gene lost 5 bases and the J gene lost 11 bases, with 15 bases spanning the gap. There are 12 residues in the CDR3. CDR1 MGHDK and CDR2 SYGVNS come from the germline V gene. CDR3 region: CASSRDGLGAFF. For the CDR3, the DNA is TGTGCCAGCAGTCGGGACGGGTTGGGGGCTTTCTTT.

The chain joins TRBV9 to TRBJ2-7; 8 bases are a match to TRBD1. V lost 0 bases, J lost 2 bases, and 16 bases stayed unmatched. This CDR3 has 19 residues. Germline values: CDR1 SGDLS, CDR2 YYNGEE. CDR3 in DNA: TGTGCCAGCAGCGTAGGGGGTGGGCAGGGGGCTTACCCTCCCTACGAGCAGTACTTC. This encodes CASSVGGGQGAYPPYEQYF.